The T cell receptor beta chain described here comes from a study of brain T cells in children with intractable seizures. Repertoires were generated with immunoSEQ multiplex PCR, while TCRdb's copy carries only in-frame clones and drops some. The sample holds around 340,000 clones, about 93% seen once. Described time point: blood from clinic visit 5 months post-surgery; TSC patient then seizure free. Patients received at least one anti-epileptic drug before surgery. The CDR3 is 11 residues long. Trimming took off 6 bases at V and 8 bases at J, with 10 bases between the two ends. Germline-derived CDR1 and CDR2 are LNHDA and SQIVND (reference sequence). A note on this clone: Its matching antigen is unknown.

Overall study findings and caveats: Clones missing pre-surgery may reflect undersampling of that blood sample.

The material was peripheral blood, obtained 4 to 6 months after surgery. This clonotype was sampled from a boy in the first two years of life with tuberous sclerosis and intractable seizures. This rearrangement joins TRBV19 to TRBJ1-2; no reliable D call. The CDR3 DNA reads TGTGCCAGTAGCGCGTTGGGGGGCTACACCTTC. The encoded protein is CASSALGGYTF. The complete variable domain, with remaining parts taken from reference TRBV19 and TRBJ1-2, reads DGGITQSPKYLFRKEGQNVTLSCEQNLNHDAMYWYRQDPGQGLRLIYYSQIVNDFQKGDIAEGYSVSREKKESFPLTVTSAQKNPTAFYLCASSALGGYTFGSGTRLTVV.